A single sample is the source of the 21 T cell receptor beta chains below, sequenced in a study of somatic mutations in cytotoxic T cells in rheumatoid arthritis. Assay: immunoSEQ multiplex PCR; the TCRdb copy retains only in-frame clones and omits some. The sample shows 20,000 to 25,000 clones, nearly 80% of them seen only once. The material sequenced was CD8+ T cells sorted from blood. The source is an adult with rheumatoid arthritis.

The rearrangement links TRBV15 to TRBJ2-1; 10 nucleotides agree with TRBD2. The J segment lost 8 bases and the V segment lost 1 base, leaving 8 bases of the junction unmatched. Germline V gene data show CDR1 as LNHNV and CDR2 as YYDKDF (reference sequence). The CDR3 runs to 16 residues. The CDR3 here is CATSRVNLAGVDEQFF. The CDR3 coding sequence is TGTGCCACCAGCAGAGTAAACCTAGCGGGAGTCGATGAGCAGTTCTTC.

CDR3 amino acids: CASNEDRNGQETQYF. Here the CDR3 DNA reads TGTGCCAGCAATGAGGACAGGAATGGCCAAGAGACCCAGTACTTC. The chain carries TRBV6-5 and TRBJ2-5; TRBD1 aligns across 7 bases. Unmatched junction bases numbered 9, after V lost 7 bases and J lost 1 base. CDR1 and CDR2 from the germline V gene are MNHEY and SVGAGI. The CDR3 loop spans 15 amino acids.

The chain couples TRBV7-9 to TRBJ1-2; D unresolved. The germline gives CDR1 SEHNR, CDR2 FQNEAQ (reference sequence). V was clipped by 5 bases and J by 6 bases, with 13 bases between them. The CDR3 is 13 residues long. CDR3: CASSPTTSNGYTF. The CDR3 region has the DNA TGTGCCAGCAGCCCAACAACAAGCAATGGCTACACCTTC. Full variable domain (outside the CDR3, taken from reference TRBV7-9 and TRBJ1-2): DTGVSQNPRHKITKRGQNVTFRCDPISEHNRLYWYRQTLGQGPEFLTYFQNEAQLEKSRLLSDRFSAERPKGSFSTLEIQRTEQGDSAMYLCASSPTTSNGYTFGSGTRLTVV.

The CDR3 coding sequence is TGTGCCAGTAGTATAGGGGAGGGCCGGGATACGCAGTATTTT. Its translation: CASSIGEGRDTQYF. The J gene is TRBJ2-3, the V gene TRBV19, with 7 bases fitting TRBD2. CDR1 is LNHDA, CDR2 SQIVND, per germline (reference sequence). The CDR3 covers 14 residues. V dropped 1 base and J dropped 6; count of bases not matched to a gene: 4. The variable domain in full, completed from reference TRBV19 and TRBJ2-3, reads DGGITQSPKYLFRKEGQNVTLSCEQNLNHDAMYWYRQDPGQGLRLIYYSQIVNDFQKGDIAEGYSVSREKKESFPLTVTSAQKNPTAFYLCASSIGEGRDTQYFGPGTRLTVL.

V gene TRBV11-3 combines with J gene TRBJ2-2; 7 bases fit TRBD1. CDR3 length: 15 amino acids. The V gene end was trimmed by 3 bases and the J gene end by 4 bases; junction bases not matched to a gene: 5. Looked up from germline, CDR1 is SGHNT and CDR2 is YENEEA. The CDR3 loop is CASSLRGPSTGELFF. The CDR3 region has the DNA TGTGCCAGCAGCTTGAGGGGGCCGAGCACCGGGGAGCTGTTTTTT.

V usage is TRBV4-3 and J usage is TRBJ2-3; D gene uncertain. The V and J ends lost 0 bases and 3 bases respectively, with 7 bases between them. From germline, CDR1 is LGHNA and CDR2 YSLEER. The CDR3 covers 14 residues. CDR3 protein: CASSQEKETDTQYF. CDR3 bases: TGCGCCAGCAGCCAAGAAAAGGAAACAGATACGCAGTATTTT.

The chain carries TRBV5-5 and TRBJ1-1, with TRBD1 matching 11 bases. This CDR3 is built from 18 residues. The junction had 12 bases not matched to a gene; V was cut back by 0 bases and J by 5 bases. CDR1 and CDR2 from the germline V gene are SGHKS and YYEKEE (reference sequence). The CDR3 protein is CASSLARTGGYYGTEAFF. Here the CDR3 DNA reads TGTGCCAGCAGCTTGGCGCGGACAGGGGGCTATTATGGGACTGAAGCTTTCTTT.

V and J are TRBV7-8 and TRBJ1-1; D gene uncertain. Per the germline V gene, CDR1 is SGHVS and CDR2 is FQNEAQ. This CDR3 is 15 amino acids long. Trimming removed 5 bases at V and 4 bases at J, with 17 bases between. The CDR3 nucleotides are TGTGCCAGCAGCGAACGGGGAAACGCCGTCACTGAAGCTTTCTTT. It encodes CASSERGNAVTEAFF.

There are a few counts of this clone. CDR3 amino acids: CASSLGRITDTQYF. The CDR3 bases are TGTGCCAGCAGTCTAGGACGGATCACCGATACGCAGTATTTT. The rearrangement links TRBV27 to TRBJ2-3; unclear D gene. Per germline, CDR1 MNHEY and CDR2 SMNVEV (reference sequence). This CDR3 region has 14 residues. Trimming took off 5 bases at V and 6 bases at J, with 15 bases between the two ends.

This chain joins TRBV12-5 and TRBJ2-2, with 15 bases aligning to TRBD2. The ends lost 2 bases at V and 6 bases at J; junction bases unmatched: 7. CDR3 size: 18 residues. Germline CDR1 and CDR2: LGHNT and FRNRAP. CDR3 bases: TGTGCTAGTGGTTTGCCCGAAGGACTAGCGGGGGGGCCCGGGGAGCTGTTTTTT. It codes for CASGLPEGLAGGPGELFF.

This chain links TRBV5-6 with TRBJ2-4; no firm D call. This CDR3 spans 14 amino acids. V was shortened by 1 base and J by 5 bases, with 10 bases between the two germline ends. Germline loops: CDR1 SGHDT, CDR2 YYEEEE. The CDR3 here is CASSLLAVQNIQYF. The DNA of the CDR3 is TGTGCCAGCAGCTTGCTCGCTGTTCAAAACATTCAGTACTTC.

In this sample, this clone turned up a few times. The genes are TRBV6-1 and TRBJ1-5; D unresolved. Trimming took off 6 bases at V and 0 bases at J, with 12 bases between the two ends. The germline gives CDR1 MNHNS, CDR2 SASEGT. This CDR3 region has 15 residues. The CDR3 loop is CASRVGHYSNQPQHF. The CDR3 DNA reads as TGTGCCAGCAGGGTTGGGCACTATAGCAATCAGCCCCAGCATTTT.

This clone was seen once. The gene calls are TRBV5-5 and TRBJ2-7, with 8 nucleotides matching TRBD2. Germline assignment: CDR1 SGHKS and CDR2 YYEKEE (reference sequence). This CDR3 spans 15 amino acids. V gave up 0 bases and J gave up 0 bases; unmatched junction bases: 2. The CDR3 DNA is TGTGCCAGCAGCTTGGGACTAGCGAGCTCCTACGAGCAGTACTTC. Translated: CASSLGLASSYEQYF.

The rearrangement joins TRBV2 to TRBJ2-1; 7 bases fit TRBD1. V lost 5 bases, J lost 3 bases, and 16 bases stayed unmatched. CDR3 length: 18 residues. The germline CDR1 and CDR2 sequences are SNHLY and FYNNEI. CDR3 in amino acids: CASSSSFTGVKGYNEQFF. CDR3 bases: TGTGCCAGCAGTTCGAGTTTTACAGGGGTTAAGGGCTACAATGAGCAGTTCTTC.

This chain uses TRBV4-1 with TRBJ2-1; 8 nucleotides match TRBD2. The germline V gene encodes CDR1 MGHRA and CDR2 YSYEKL. Unmatched junction bases numbered 11, after V lost 3 bases and J lost 7 bases. The CDR3 spans 16 residues. CDR3 sequence reads: CASSQTGTSYWNEQFF. In nucleotides, the CDR3 is TGCGCCAGCAGCCAGACCGGGACTAGTTATTGGAATGAGCAGTTCTTC.

This sequence joins TRBV7-9 and TRBJ2-2, with D perhaps matching TRBD2 (5 bases). Germline CDR1 SEHNR, CDR2 FQNEAQ (reference sequence). V lost 2 bases and J lost 6, with 7 bases in between. This CDR3 is built from 13 residues. The CDR3 DNA is TGTGCCAGCAGCTTAACTAGGTCCGGGGAGCTGTTTTTT. Encoded protein: CASSLTRSGELFF.

The chain combines TRBV4-2 with TRBJ2-1, with no clear D. The CDR3 spans 12 residues. V dropped 3 bases and J dropped 6 bases, with 6 bases sitting between them. Germline values: CDR1 LGHNA, CDR2 YNFKEQ. CDR3 loop: CASSHPSNEQFF. The CDR3 DNA sequence: TGTGCCAGCAGCCACCCTTCCAATGAGCAGTTCTTC.

This chain uses TRBV7-6 with TRBJ2-3; D perhaps matches TRBD1 (5 bases). The V gene's germline CDR1 is SGHVS and CDR2 FNYEAQ. The CDR3 contains 14 residues. Trimming cost V 1 base and J 4 bases, with 9 bases left between them. The DNA for the CDR3 is TGTGCCAGCAGCTTAGTCGACAGTTCAGATACGCAGTATTTT. This gives the protein CASSLVDSSDTQYF.

On this clone itself: This sample includes further DNA sequences coding for the same CDR3. The V gene is TRBV5-1, the J gene TRBJ2-1; TRBD2 might be the D (5 bases). Germline V CDR1 and CDR2: SGHRS, YFSETQ. CDR3 length equals 13 residues. The V end was cut by 0 bases, the J end by 5 bases, with 6 bases between. CDR3 coding DNA: TGCGCCAGCAGCTTGGCCGGGAACAATGAGCAGTTCTTC. It yields the protein CASSLAGNNEQFF.

V and J are TRBV15 and TRBJ2-5; D ambiguous. This CDR3 region has 14 residues. V shed 4 bases and J shed 0 bases, with 9 bases lying between them. Germline V gene lookup returns CDR1 LNHNV and CDR2 YYDKDF (reference sequence). The DNA for the CDR3 is TGTGCCACCAGCAATCGAAAGTACCAAGAGACCCAGTACTTC. It yields the protein CATSNRKYQETQYF.

V and J are TRBV7-9 and TRBJ1-2; D is undetermined. Trimming took 7 bases from V and 4 from J, leaving 10 bases between them. The CDR3 covers 12 residues. CDR1 is SEHNR and CDR2 is FQNEAQ in the germline V gene (reference sequence). CDR3 nucleotide sequence: TGTGCCAGCACCGGCGGATCCTATGGCTACACCTTC. It specifies CASTGGSYGYTF.